The 31 T cell receptor beta chains below all came from one sample that was sequenced in a study of cytomegalovirus exposure and HLA in healthy donors. PCR employed 60 Vbeta and 13 Jbeta primers. TCRdb's copy holds only in-frame clones and misses some; the assay was immunoSEQ multiplex PCR. The sample shows about 130,000 clones, and roughly 1.7% sits with its ten largest clones. The specimen sequenced was PBMCs. These receptors came from a man younger than 30 in good health and CMV-seronegative.

CDR3 sequence (DNA): TGTGCCAGCAGCTTAAGCCTGAACAATGAGCAGTTCTTC. It specifies CASSLSLNNEQFF. V usage is TRBV13 and J usage is TRBJ2-1; D remains unclear. V lost 2 bases and J lost 5, with 7 bases in between. This CDR3 is 13 amino acids long. The germline V gene encodes CDR1 PRHDT and CDR2 FYEKMQ (reference sequence).

V and J are TRBV5-1 and TRBJ1-2; 9 nucleotides agree with TRBD1. CDR1 and CDR2 from the germline V gene are SGHRS and YFSETQ. V lost 2 bases and J lost 3; bases outside the gene matches: 5. The CDR3 covers 15 residues. The chain's CDR3 is CASSFTGGAHYGYTF. CDR3 nucleotides: TGCGCCAGCAGCTTTACAGGGGGCGCTCACTATGGCTACACCTTC.

The rearrangement uses TRBV21-1 and TRBJ1-2; TRBD1, as called in the table, went unchecked against the DNA. TRBV21-1 is a pseudogene. The CDR3 is 18 residues long. In DNA form, the CDR3 reads TGTGCCAGCAGCAAAGAGTCTCCGGGACAGGGCGCCCTCTATGGCTACACCTTC. The encoded protein is CASSKESPGQGALYGYTF.

The gene calls are TRBV7-8 and TRBJ2-7, with TRBD2 matching over 13 bases. After removal of 8 bases from V and 5 bases from J, the junction contained 21 bases not matched to a gene. The CDR3 loop spans 19 amino acids. Germline CDR1 is SGHVS and CDR2 is FQNEAQ. The chain's CDR3 is CASDLTGLAGRPLWNEQYF. CDR3 DNA: TGTGCCAGCGACCTAACGGGACTAGCGGGACGCCCTTTGTGGAACGAGCAGTACTTC.

The CDR3 region is CASSILRGQTGANVLTF. CDR3 sequence (DNA): TGTGCCAGTAGTATTCTCAGGGGGCAAACTGGGGCCAACGTCCTGACTTTC. The V call is TRBV19, the J call TRBJ2-6, with 8 bases lining up with TRBD1. Looked up from germline, CDR1 is LNHDA and CDR2 is SQIVND (reference sequence). The CDR3 loop spans 17 amino acids. V shed 3 bases, J shed 2 bases, and the junction held 6 bases outside the gene matches.

This rearrangement joins TRBV7-9 to TRBJ1-4; no clear D. V lost 1 base, J lost 0 bases, and 12 bases lay in between. This CDR3 has 17 residues. Germline CDR1 SEHNR, CDR2 FQNEAQ (reference sequence). The CDR3 sequence: CASSLVLASATNEKLFF. The CDR3 DNA sequence: TGTGCCAGCAGCTTAGTCCTCGCGAGCGCAACTAATGAAAAACTGTTTTTT.

The chain combines TRBV29-1 with TRBJ1-1; 8 positions match TRBD1. This CDR3 is 12 amino acids long. Per germline, CDR1 SQVTM and CDR2 ANQGSEA. J lost 6 bases, V lost 5 bases, and 5 bases had no gene match. Here the CDR3 reads CSVRTGKAEAFF. The DNA for the CDR3 is TGCAGCGTTAGGACAGGGAAGGCTGAAGCTTTCTTT. The entire variable domain, with the rest obtained from reference TRBV29-1 and TRBJ1-1, is as follows: SAVISQKPSRDICQRGTSLTIQCQVDSQVTMMFWYRQQPGQSLTLIATANQGSEATYESGFVIDKFPISRPNLTFSTLTVSNMSPEDSSIYLCSVRTGKAEAFFGQGTRLTVV.

This sequence joins TRBV6-1 and TRBJ2-7; D may be TRBD2 (5 bases). The ends were cut back, 1 base at V and 0 bases at J, with 10 bases in the middle. In germline, CDR1 is MNHNS, CDR2 SASEGT. CDR3 length equals 15 residues. CDR3 in amino acids: CASSEGRWSSYEQYF. Here the CDR3 DNA reads TGTGCCAGCAGTGAAGGGAGGTGGAGCTCCTACGAGCAGTACTTC.

V usage is TRBV9 and J usage is TRBJ2-7; D perhaps matches TRBD1 (7 bases). Germline V gives CDR1 SGDLS, CDR2 YYNGEE. V shed 0 bases and J shed 6 bases, with 13 bases lying between them. The CDR3 runs to 14 residues. CDR3: CASSVGAGGGEQYF. In DNA form, the CDR3 reads TGTGCCAGCAGCGTAGGGGCAGGGGGAGGCGAGCAGTACTTC.

The chain uses TRBV27 and TRBJ1-6; D unclear. Germline V gives CDR1 MNHEY, CDR2 SMNVEV (reference sequence). CDR3 length equals 13 residues. V lost 0 bases and J lost 6, with 3 bases in between. The CDR3 reads CASSLSVNSPLHF. The CDR3 bases are TGTGCCAGCAGTTTATCCGTTAATTCACCCCTCCACTTT.

The CDR3 region has the DNA TGCGCCAGCAGCTTGGACGGGAGTGACAGATTGAACACTGAAGCTTTCTTT. Protein product: CASSLDGSDRLNTEAFF. V gene TRBV5-1 combines with J gene TRBJ1-1; tentative D call: TRBD1 (5 bases). Trimming removed 0 bases from V and 0 bases from J, with 15 bases in between. The CDR3 runs to 17 residues. The germline V gene has CDR1 SGHRS and CDR2 YFSETQ.

The chain is built from TRBV4-3 and TRBJ2-3, with D perhaps TRBD2 (6 bases). Trimming cost V 1 base and J 7 bases, with 12 bases left between them. Per the germline V gene, CDR1 is LGHNA and CDR2 is YSLEER. This CDR3 contains 14 residues. The CDR3 protein is CASSQGDSGYTQYF. In DNA, the CDR3 is TGCGCCAGCAGCCAAGGTGATAGCGGTTATACGCAGTATTTT.

For the CDR3, the DNA is TGTGCCAGCGGCAACGGGGTTGGATATGAAAAACTGTTTTTT. It encodes CASGNGVGYEKLFF. The chain links TRBV7-2 to TRBJ1-4; D uncertain. The V gene's germline CDR1 is SGHTA and CDR2 FQGNSA. The CDR3 has 14 residues. Trimming pared 8 bases from V and 6 bases from J, leaving 16 bases between.

The J gene is TRBJ2-3, the V gene TRBV5-1, with D maybe TRBD1 (5 bases). Germline V gene data show CDR1 as SGHRS and CDR2 as YFSETQ. CDR3 length: 16 residues. V was cut by 6 bases and J by 4 bases, with 21 bases left in between. The CDR3: CASIKTPGAVADTQYF. The CDR3, as DNA: TGCGCCAGCATCAAAACGCCTGGGGCGGTTGCAGATACGCAGTATTTT.

The chain recombines TRBV7-2 with TRBJ2-3; 15 bases fit TRBD2. In germline, CDR1 is SGHTA, CDR2 FQGNSA. The CDR3 totals 17 residues. Trimming cost V 1 base and J 3 bases; bases outside gene matches: 2. The CDR3 sequence is CASSLVGTSGGTDTQYF. In nucleotides, the CDR3 is TGTGCCAGCAGCTTAGTCGGGACTAGCGGGGGGACAGATACGCAGTATTTT.

This chain connects TRBV5-4 to TRBJ2-1; tentatively, D is TRBD1 (5 bases). CDR1 and CDR2 from the germline V gene are SGHNT and YYREEE (reference sequence). V lost 4 bases and J 5 bases, leaving 10 bases between the germline ends. This CDR3 contains 13 residues. DNA of the CDR3: TGTGCCAGCAGCCAGGGCGGTAACAATGAGCAGTTCTTC. Protein product: CASSQGGNNEQFF.

The V call is TRBV6-4, the J call TRBJ2-1; 7 bases match TRBD1. V shed 6 bases and J 1 base; nucleotides not matched to a gene: 6. Germline V gene lookup returns CDR1 MRHNA and CDR2 SNTAGT. This CDR3 is 15 amino acids long. The CDR3: CASRATGQSYNEQFF. In DNA form, the CDR3 reads TGTGCCAGCAGGGCGACAGGGCAATCCTACAATGAGCAGTTCTTC.

The CDR3 spells CASGGGGYGYTF. The CDR3 nucleotides read TGTGCTAGTGGTGGCGGGGGGTATGGCTACACCTTC. J is TRBJ1-2 and V is TRBV12-5, with a possible D match to TRBD1 (5 bases). From germline, CDR1 is LGHNT and CDR2 FRNRAP. The CDR3 spans 12 residues. With 5 bases removed from V and 5 bases from J, the gap between germline ends came to 9 bases.

The gene calls are TRBV9 and TRBJ1-3; 9 nucleotides line up with TRBD1. Germline-derived CDR1 and CDR2 are SGDLS and YYNGEE. V was pared by 0 bases and J by 1 base, with 5 bases of the junction left unmatched. The CDR3 sequence is 17 residues long. The CDR3 sequence: CASSVGAQGASGNTIYF. In DNA form, the CDR3 reads TGTGCCAGCAGCGTAGGGGCACAGGGGGCATCTGGAAACACCATATATTTT.

The chain combines TRBV7-2 with TRBJ1-1; D remains unclear. This CDR3 is built from 15 residues. Deletions cut 3 bases from V and 0 bases from J, with 11 bases between. Germline assignment: CDR1 SGHTA and CDR2 FQGNSA. The DNA for the CDR3 is TGTGCCAGCAGCTTGGAGTTGCTGGTGAACACTGAAGCTTTCTTT. This sequence encodes CASSLELLVNTEAFF.

The chain recombines TRBV6-6 with TRBJ2-3; no clear D gene. The CDR3 runs to 15 residues. Trimming left V 6 bases short and J 0 bases short, with 13 bases between. Germline CDR1 reads MNHNY; CDR2 reads SVGAGI (reference sequence). The CDR3 here is CASRTTPTSTDTQYF. Written as DNA, the CDR3 is TGTGCCAGCAGAACGACTCCGACTAGCACAGATACGCAGTATTTT.

The chain is built from TRBV11-2 and TRBJ2-7, with D unresolved. Per the germline V gene, CDR1 is SGHAT and CDR2 is FQNNGV. Deletions cut 1 base from V and 4 bases from J, with 17 bases between. The CDR3 loop spans 16 amino acids. This chain's CDR3 is CASSLGAVVQRYEQYF. CDR3 bases: TGTGCCAGCAGCTTAGGTGCCGTCGTACAGAGATACGAGCAGTACTTC.

The rearrangement uses TRBV28 and TRBJ2-7; 8 bases align to TRBD1. After removal of 4 bases from V and 0 bases from J, the junction contained 8 bases not matched to a gene. This CDR3 spans 16 amino acids. Germline CDR1 is MDHEN and CDR2 is SYDVKM. Written as DNA, the CDR3 is TGTGCCAGCAGTTCCCGCCGACAGGGGAGCTCCTACGAGCAGTACTTC. Amino acid sequence: CASSSRRQGSSYEQYF.

This rearrangement joins TRBV9 to TRBJ2-7, with 8 bases lining up with TRBD1. Germline assignment: CDR1 SGDLS and CDR2 YYNGEE. Unmatched junction bases numbered 8, after V lost 4 bases and J lost 5 bases. The CDR3 is 14 residues long. Here the CDR3 reads CASSPRQGSDEQYF. The CDR3 DNA reads TGTGCCAGCAGCCCTCGACAGGGGTCCGACGAGCAGTACTTC.

The rearrangement joins TRBV28 to TRBJ2-1; the D gene is possibly TRBD1 (6 bases). Per the germline V gene, CDR1 is MDHEN and CDR2 is SYDVKM. Trimming shortened V by 9 bases and J by 8 bases, and 14 bases separated the two germline ends. The CDR3 consists of 12 residues. The CDR3 sequence: CASTGLRDEQFF. For the CDR3, the DNA is TGTGCCAGTACAGGGCTTAGGGATGAGCAGTTCTTC.

V is TRBV19 and J is TRBJ2-3; 11 bases line up with TRBD2. V shed 8 bases, J shed 0 bases, and the junction held 7 bases outside the gene matches. This CDR3 is built from 16 residues. Germline V gene lookup returns CDR1 LNHDA and CDR2 SQIVND (reference sequence). This CDR3 is CASSRLAGGSTDTQYF. The CDR3 DNA is TGTGCCAGTTCTCGTTTAGCGGGGGGGAGCACAGATACGCAGTATTTT.

This rearrangement joins TRBV7-9 to TRBJ2-5; 7 nucleotides match TRBD2. The germline gives CDR1 SEHNR, CDR2 FQNEAQ (reference sequence). The ends lost 1 base at V and 5 bases at J; junction bases unmatched: 7. The CDR3 has 15 residues. CDR3 amino acids: CASSLDRGSRETQYF. In DNA, the CDR3 is TGTGCCAGCAGCTTAGACCGCGGGAGCCGGGAGACCCAGTACTTC.

The rearrangement uses TRBV28 and TRBJ2-1; D uncertain. V gave up 4 bases and J gave up 13 bases, with 11 bases separating them. The CDR3 has 11 residues. Looked up from germline, CDR1 is MDHEN and CDR2 is SYDVKM. CDR3 bases: TGTGCCAGCAGTTCGCACTTGTTCCAGTTCTTC. Its protein is CASSSHLFQFF.

The chain employs TRBV18 and TRBJ1-1; D remains unclear. The CDR3 spans 15 residues. Trimming pared 8 bases from V and 1 base from J, leaving 17 bases between. The V gene's germline CDR1 is KGHSH and CDR2 LQKENI. The CDR3 DNA reads TGTGCCAGCCTAGCGTTGATTTCGGGGAACACTGAAGCTTTCTTT. As protein: CASLALISGNTEAFF.

The chain joins TRBV11-2 to TRBJ1-1; possible D gene TRBD1, 5 bases. V gave up 5 bases and J gave up 4 bases, with 11 bases separating them. The CDR3 is 13 residues long. Germline values: CDR1 SGHAT, CDR2 FQNNGV. The CDR3 loop is CASSASTATEAFF. As DNA, the CDR3 is TGTGCCAGCAGCGCCTCGACAGCCACTGAAGCTTTCTTT.

The V call is TRBV15, the J call TRBJ1-2; 9 bases map to TRBD1. The J segment lost 8 bases and the V segment lost 0 bases, leaving 7 bases of the junction unmatched. The germline V gene has CDR1 LNHNV and CDR2 YYDKDF (reference sequence). This CDR3 has 15 residues. The CDR3 loop reads CATSRDRRDREGYTF. The CDR3 DNA sequence: TGTGCCACCAGCAGAGATCGAAGGGACAGGGAAGGCTACACCTTC.